This TCR beta chain is drawn from a study of early T cells in non-severe SARS-CoV-2 infection. Turning to the study itself: Sequencing of unsorted whole blood was done on bulk RNA, leaving chains unpaired.

Unique molecular identifiers (one per individual cDNA molecule) were attached. MiXCR, run by TCRdb on the 5' RACE reads, gives a single entry per CDR3 protein. The table lists 80,000 to 95,000 distinct CDR3 sequences, roughly 12% of them singletons, with approximately 7% in the top ten. With respect to this clonotype: Antigen unknown.

Between the trimmed V and J ends, which lost 0 bases and 4 bases, there was a span of 12 bases. This CDR3 has 15 amino acids. The germline gives CDR1 DFQATT, CDR2 SNEGSKA (reference sequence). Study-level findings and limits: VDJdb matches were skewed toward anti-spike CD8 T cell responses.

The V and J genes are TRBV20-1 and TRBJ2-2; D unresolved. The TCR sequence derives from an adult who was a healthcare worker with PCR-confirmed SARS-CoV-2 infection or an uninfected control (not recorded which). Input material: whole blood. CDR3 in amino acids: CSAREIATLTGELFF. Here the CDR3 DNA reads TGCAGTGCTAGAGAAATAGCAACACTCACCGGGGAGCTGTTTTTT.